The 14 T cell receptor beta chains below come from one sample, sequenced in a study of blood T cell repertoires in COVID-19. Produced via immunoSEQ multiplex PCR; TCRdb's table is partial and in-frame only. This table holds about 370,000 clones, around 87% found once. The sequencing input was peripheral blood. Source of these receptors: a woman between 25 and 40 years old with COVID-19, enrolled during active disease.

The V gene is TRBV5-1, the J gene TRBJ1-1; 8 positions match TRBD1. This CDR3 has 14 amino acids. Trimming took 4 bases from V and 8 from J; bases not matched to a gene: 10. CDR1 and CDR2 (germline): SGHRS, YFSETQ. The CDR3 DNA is TGCGCCAGCAGCCGGACAGGGACGACTGACGAAGCTTTCTTT. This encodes CASSRTGTTDEAFF.

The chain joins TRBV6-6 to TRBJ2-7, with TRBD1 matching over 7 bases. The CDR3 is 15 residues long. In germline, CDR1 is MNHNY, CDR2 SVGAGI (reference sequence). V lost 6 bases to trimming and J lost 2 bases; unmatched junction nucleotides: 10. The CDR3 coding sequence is TGTGCCAGCAGATCCGGACAGGCAGGTACCTACGAGCAGTACTTC. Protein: CASRSGQAGTYEQYF.

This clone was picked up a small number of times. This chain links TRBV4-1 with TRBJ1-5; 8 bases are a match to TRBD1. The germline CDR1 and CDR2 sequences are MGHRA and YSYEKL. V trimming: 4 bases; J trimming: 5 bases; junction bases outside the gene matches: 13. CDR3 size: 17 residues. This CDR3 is CASSPWAAGGPHQPQHF. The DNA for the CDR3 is TGCGCCAGCAGCCCCTGGGCGGCAGGGGGCCCCCATCAGCCCCAGCATTTT.

The chain's CDR3 is CASSQEGTGTFTDTQYF. Here the CDR3 DNA reads TGCGCCAGCAGCCAAGAGGGGACAGGGACCTTCACAGATACGCAGTATTTT. This sequence joins TRBV4-1 and TRBJ2-3; 9 positions match TRBD1. This CDR3 is built from 17 residues. The trim removed 0 bases at V and 2 bases at J, leaving 6 bases unmatched. Germline values: CDR1 MGHRA, CDR2 YSYEKL.

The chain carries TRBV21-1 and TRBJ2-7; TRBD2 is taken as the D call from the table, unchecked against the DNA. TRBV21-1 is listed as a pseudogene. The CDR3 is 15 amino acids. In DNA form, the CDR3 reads TGTGCCAGCAGCAAAGGTAGCGGGCAATTCTACGAGCAGTACTTC. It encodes CASSKGSGQFYEQYF.

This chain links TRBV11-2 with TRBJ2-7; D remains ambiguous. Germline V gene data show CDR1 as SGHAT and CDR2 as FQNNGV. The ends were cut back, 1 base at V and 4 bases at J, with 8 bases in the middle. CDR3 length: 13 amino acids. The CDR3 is CASSLGSLYEQYF. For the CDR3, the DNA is TGTGCCAGCAGCTTAGGTAGCTTATACGAGCAGTACTTC.

The CDR3 bases are TGTGCCAGCAGCCCACGAAAGGGGGACAGGGGGTGGGAGCAGTACTTC. Its protein product is CASSPRKGDRGWEQYF. V is TRBV7-6 and J is TRBJ2-7; 11 nucleotides match TRBD1. The germline CDR1 and CDR2 sequences are SGHVS and FNYEAQ. CDR3 length equals 16 residues. V lost 5 bases to trimming and J lost 7 bases; unmatched junction nucleotides: 13.

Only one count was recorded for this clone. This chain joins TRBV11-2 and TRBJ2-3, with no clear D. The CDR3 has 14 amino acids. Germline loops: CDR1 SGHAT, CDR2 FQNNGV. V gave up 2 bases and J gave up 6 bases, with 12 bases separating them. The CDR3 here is CASSLLEPSDTQYF. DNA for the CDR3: TGTGCCAGCAGCTTACTAGAACCCTCGGATACGCAGTATTTT.

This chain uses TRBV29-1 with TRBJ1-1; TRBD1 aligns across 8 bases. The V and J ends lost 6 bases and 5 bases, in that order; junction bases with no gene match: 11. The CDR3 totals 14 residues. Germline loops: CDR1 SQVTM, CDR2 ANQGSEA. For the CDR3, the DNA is TGCAGCGTCAACCCAGGGGGCGGGTGGACTGAAGCTTTCTTT. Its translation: CSVNPGGGWTEAFF. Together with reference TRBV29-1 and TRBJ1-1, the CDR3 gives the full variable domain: SAVISQKPSRDICQRGTSLTIQCQVDSQVTMMFWYRQQPGQSLTLIATANQGSEATYESGFVIDKFPISRPNLTFSTLTVSNMSPEDSSIYLCSVNPGGGWTEAFFGQGTRLTVV.

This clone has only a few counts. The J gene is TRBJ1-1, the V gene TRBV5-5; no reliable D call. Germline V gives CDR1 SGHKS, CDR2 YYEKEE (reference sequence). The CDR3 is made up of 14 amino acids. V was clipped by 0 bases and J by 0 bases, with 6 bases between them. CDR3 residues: CASSLDQVNTEAFF. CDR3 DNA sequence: TGTGCCAGCAGCTTGGATCAGGTGAACACTGAAGCTTTCTTT.

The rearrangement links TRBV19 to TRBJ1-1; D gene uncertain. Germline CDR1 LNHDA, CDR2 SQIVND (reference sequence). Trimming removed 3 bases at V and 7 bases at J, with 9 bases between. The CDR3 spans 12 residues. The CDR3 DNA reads TGTGCCAGTAGTATGTTAAGGAGTGAAGCTTTCTTT. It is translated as CASSMLRSEAFF. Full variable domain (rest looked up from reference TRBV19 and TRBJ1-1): DGGITQSPKYLFRKEGQNVTLSCEQNLNHDAMYWYRQDPGQGLRLIYYSQIVNDFQKGDIAEGYSVSREKKESFPLTVTSAQKNPTAFYLCASSMLRSEAFFGQGTRLTVV.

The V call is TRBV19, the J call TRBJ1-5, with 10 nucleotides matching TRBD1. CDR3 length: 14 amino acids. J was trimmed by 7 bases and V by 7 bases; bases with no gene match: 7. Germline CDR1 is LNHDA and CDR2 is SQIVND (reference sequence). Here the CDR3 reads CASTPGQGRQPQHF. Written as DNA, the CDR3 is TGTGCCAGTACCCCGGGACAGGGGAGGCAGCCCCAGCATTTT.

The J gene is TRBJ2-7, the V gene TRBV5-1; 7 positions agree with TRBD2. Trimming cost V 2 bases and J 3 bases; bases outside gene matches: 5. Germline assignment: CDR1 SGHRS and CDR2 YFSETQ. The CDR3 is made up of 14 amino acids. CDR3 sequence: CASSLTGTNYEQYF. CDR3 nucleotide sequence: TGCGCCAGCAGCTTAACCGGGACTAACTACGAGCAGTACTTC.

CDR3 in amino acids: CASSGDSSDRFF. The CDR3 bases are TGTGCCAGCTCTGGGGACTCTTCCGATCGGTTCTTC. The chain joins TRBV2 to TRBJ2-1; D possibly corresponds to TRBD2 (6 bases). The germline V and J ends were trimmed by 8 bases and 15 bases, with 20 bases remaining between them. This CDR3 has 12 amino acids. The germline V gene has CDR1 SNHLY and CDR2 FYNNEI.